Listed here is a single T cell receptor beta chain. This clonotype was seen at least ten times. Its antigen specificity is not known. No clone much larger than this one lies a single base away; base qualities are absent. The data belong to a study of Graves' ophthalmopathy and Graves' hyperthyroidism (dated by TCRdb to 2016 to 2018). General notes on the study: Peripheral blood was collected before any treatment was given, at the time of initial diagnosis. TCR beta repertoire signatures were used to distinguish Graves' ophthalmopathy from Graves' hyperthyroidism and to predict progression to ophthalmopathy. In total, 135 blood samples were TCR-sequenced: fewer than 50 ophthalmopathy, roughly 77 hyperthyroidism and some 17 hyperthyroidism-to-ophthalmopathy patients. To explore V-J signatures that distinguish ophthalmopathy from hyperthyroidism, a discovery set of about a hundred patients was enrolled, made up of approximately 45 with ophthalmopathy and around 57 with stable hyperthyroidism. An independent validation cohort comprised under 20 hyperthyroidism patients and 15 to 17 patients who later progressed from hyperthyroidism to ophthalmopathy. In more than five hyperthyroidism patients, T-cell repertoires of thyroid tissue and blood were compared. After sampling, hyperthyroidism patients received methimazole starting at 30 mg daily, and ophthalmopathy patients received high-dose intravenous methylprednisolone. The 90 to 100 discovery patients were randomly split 7:3 into training and test sets.

Ophthalmopathy patients had moderately to severely active disease, Clinical Activity Score of at least 3, NOSPECS grade of at least 4, and disease duration under 3 months. Patients were excluded if they had other autoimmune diseases, uncontrolled infections, pregnancy or lactation. Clinical symptoms, serum thyroxine, TRAb, thyroid ultrasound and orbital computed tomography formed the basis of the diagnosis. Using Ficoll-Paque density gradient centrifugation, PBMCs were isolated from 9.5 to 10 ml of fresh peripheral blood. Trizol reagent was used to extract the total RNA, and its quality was then checked on an Agilent 2100 Bioanalyzer. The full study reports these points: In validation, the model predicted ophthalmopathy progression with about 70% sensitivity and about 73% specificity; about a dozen predicted patients were CT-confirmed with GO in a median of around 6.5 months. No statistical method was used to predetermine the sample size, and group allocation was not hidden from the investigators. Most expanded thyroid clonotypes with a frequency above 0.001 also appeared in blood, which suggests that blood repertoires may reflect the immune response in the thyroid. In cross-validation, the 13-signature model distinguished ophthalmopathy from stable hyperthyroidism with about 90% sensitivity and about 84% specificity, and in the test set the corresponding values were roughly 80% and 76%.

For repertoire sequencing, TCR beta CDR3 regions were amplified from RNA transcripts. A first-round RT-PCR used HTBI primers with the Qiagen OneStep RT-PCR kit, followed by a second-round multiplex PCR, size selection and purification. Sequencing of the libraries was carried out on an Illumina HiSeq2000 in paired-end mode with 100 bp reads. From the authors' description of their analysis: SOAPnuke was used for read processing, and reads with adapters, uncalled bases, a mean Phred below 15, or no exact constant-primer or identifier match were discarded. COPE v1.2.5 was used to merge high-quality paired reads. Unique nucleotide sequences were defined as clonotypes and aligned to IMGT TRB V, D and J references using MiTCR v1.1. Only V-J combinations with frequency above 0.0001 were analysed, covering approximately 99% of repertoires. For each V-J combination, a TCR clonal expansion and chaos score was defined as the ratio of F50 clonal expansion to chaos observed in the TCRdist matrix. Features were reduced by Welch's t-statistics and random forest to around 14 V-J combinations, which fed a naive Bayes classifier. The similarity between thyroid and blood repertoires was quantified using the Morisita-Horn index. The public sequencing data were trimmed at Q25 with fastp and processed into clonotypes with MiXCR by TCRdb, which kept only in-frame beta chains. Rows with a matching CDR3 protein are joined into one entry that keeps the most common DNA and genes. TCRdb, rather than the study authors, made the V and J calls. Present in this sample are 350,000 to 450,000 distinct CDR3 sequences, roughly 18% of which were seen just once. The ten largest clones take up approximately 1.4% of the sample.

Sequenced sample: peripheral blood. The receptor was derived from a woman between 18 and 29 years old with Graves' ophthalmopathy. Donor details come from another sample of the same person, matched by shared clones.

The CDR3 region: CASRAMTGRYGYTF. The DNA is TGTGCCAGCAGGGCCATGACAGGCCGCTATGGCTACACCTTC. The chain joins TRBV6-1 to TRBJ1-2, and perhaps TRBD1 as D gene, on 6 matching bases. Taken from cysteine to phenylalanine, the CDR3 has 14 residues. Kept here is only the CDR3 DNA, which spans 42 bases and is read in frame from base 1. The germline ends are 15 bases apart after V is trimmed by 6 bases and J by 4 bases. According to the germline V gene, CDR1 reads MNHNS and CDR2 reads SASEGT.